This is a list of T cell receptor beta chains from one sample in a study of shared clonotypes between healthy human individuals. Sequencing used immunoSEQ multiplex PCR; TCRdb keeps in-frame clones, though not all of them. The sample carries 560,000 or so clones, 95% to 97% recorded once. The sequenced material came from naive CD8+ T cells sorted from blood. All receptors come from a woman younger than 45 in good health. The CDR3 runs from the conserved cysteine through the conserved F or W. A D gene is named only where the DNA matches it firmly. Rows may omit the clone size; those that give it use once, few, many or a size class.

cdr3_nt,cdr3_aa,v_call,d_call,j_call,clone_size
TGTGCCAGCAGTCTAGAGGGGTCTTGGAGCTCCTACAATGAGCAGTTCTTC,CASSLEGSWSSYNEQFF,TRBV4-2,NA,TRBJ2-1,NA
TGTGCCAGCAGCTTAGGGGACAGGGTCAATGAGCAGTTCTTC,CASSLGDRVNEQFF,TRBV7-3,TRBD1,TRBJ2-1,NA
TGCGCCAGCAGCGGCGGCACTGAAGCTTTCTTT,CASSGGTEAFF,TRBV5-1,NA,TRBJ1-1,NA
TGTGCCAGCAGTTCCGACAGGTCTTACTCCTACGAGCAGTACTTC,CASSSDRSYSYEQYF,TRBV28,NA,TRBJ2-7,NA
TGCGCCAGCAGCTTGGCGGGTAGGGGAGCTTTCTTT,CASSLAGRGAFF,TRBV5-1,NA,TRBJ1-1,NA
TGTGCCAGCAGCCTAGGAGTTGGCAATGAGCAGTTCTTC,CASSLGVGNEQFF,TRBV27,NA,TRBJ2-1,few
TGTGCCAGCAGTTACTCCCCGAGCTCCTACGAGCAGTACTTC,CASSYSPSSYEQYF,TRBV6-5,NA,TRBJ2-7,NA
TGTGCCAGCAGCAACTTGCTGACGGTGCCCTCCACAGATACGCAGTATTTT,CASSNLLTVPSTDTQYF,TRBV9,NA,TRBJ2-3,NA
TGTGCCAGCAGACCCGGGACGGGGCAGGGGGCCGACAATGAGCAGTTCTTC,CASRPGTGQGADNEQFF,TRBV13,TRBD1,TRBJ2-1,NA
TGTGCCAGCAGCGTAGGGCGGGAGGTTACATATGAGCAGTTCTTC,CASSVGREVTYEQFF,TRBV7-9,TRBD2,TRBJ2-1,NA
TGTGCCAGCAGCCCAAAGCGGGGGGAAATCCCGACCCAGCATTTT,CASSPKRGEIPTQHF,TRBV11-3,NA,TRBJ1-5,NA
TGTGCCAGCAGTCCAATGCCGCGGGACACTGAAGCTTTCTTT,CASSPMPRDTEAFF,TRBV27,NA,TRBJ1-1,NA
TGTGCCAGCAGCTTACGTGGAGGCTTGAGCTCTGGAAACACCATATATTTT,CASSLRGGLSSGNTIYF,TRBV11-2,NA,TRBJ1-3,NA
TGTGCCAGCAGTTCCCCGGGACTAGCGGGAGGAGTGGCTTCCTACAATGAGCAGTTCTTC,CASSSPGLAGGVASYNEQFF,TRBV28,TRBD2,TRBJ2-1,NA
TGCGCCAGCAGCTTGCCGACAAGAAACTATGGCTACACCTTC,CASSLPTRNYGYTF,TRBV5-1,NA,TRBJ1-2,NA
TGCAGCGGACTCGGCGGTCAGCCCCAGCATTTT,CSGLGGQPQHF,TRBV29-1,NA,TRBJ1-5,NA
TGTGCCAGCAGTTACACCGTTACAGGGCGGTACGGCTACACCTTC,CASSYTVTGRYGYTF,TRBV27,NA,TRBJ1-2,once
TGTGCCAGCAGCCCCGGAGATGCAGGGAGTCAGCCCCAGCATTTT,CASSPGDAGSQPQHF,TRBV7-8,NA,TRBJ1-5,NA
TGTGCCAGCCCCCACGTGGAGGGTGGGACTGAAGCTTTCTTT,CASPHVEGGTEAFF,TRBV7-9,NA,TRBJ1-1,NA
TGTGCCAGCAGCCCTAGCGGGAGTAAGCAGTACTTC,CASSPSGSKQYF,TRBV9,TRBD2,TRBJ2-7,NA
TGTGCCAGCAGCTTGGGGGGGATTCCCTACGAGCAGTACTTC,CASSLGGIPYEQYF,TRBV5-6,NA,TRBJ2-7,NA
TGCAGCGTAGGACTAGCGAACCACAATGAGCAGTTCTTC,CSVGLANHNEQFF,TRBV29-1,TRBD2,TRBJ2-1,NA
TGTGCCAGCAGCAATCCGGGACAGAGTCATTCTGGAAACACCATATATTTT,CASSNPGQSHSGNTIYF,TRBV21-1,NA,TRBJ1-3,NA
TGTGCCATCAGTGAAGCGACAGGGGTCGATGAGCAGTTCTTC,CAISEATGVDEQFF,TRBV10-3,TRBD1,TRBJ2-1,NA
TGTGCCAGCAGCTTGGGGACAGGGGGACAAGAGACCCAGTACTTC,CASSLGTGGQETQYF,TRBV5-8,TRBD1,TRBJ2-5,NA
TGTGCCTGGAGTGGGGGGATCCTACAACAGGGGTTAGGTGGCTACACCTTC,CAWSGGILQQGLGGYTF,TRBV30,TRBD1,TRBJ1-2,once
TGTGCCAGCAGTCAATCCTGGGCCTTACTAGCGGGAGACACAGATACGCAGTATTTT,CASSQSWALLAGDTDTQYF,TRBV28,TRBD2,TRBJ2-3,NA
TGTGCCAGCAGTTTATCCATCGCCTACGAGCAGTACTTC,CASSLSIAYEQYF,TRBV27,NA,TRBJ2-7,NA
TGCGCCAGCAGCCCCAACTCGAGAGGGGGAGACTATGGCTACACCTTC,CASSPNSRGGDYGYTF,TRBV4-1,NA,TRBJ1-2,NA
TGTGCCAGCAGCCAAGCGGCCGGACTTTCCTACGAGCAGTACTTC,CASSQAAGLSYEQYF,TRBV14,NA,TRBJ2-7,NA
TGTGCCAGCAGCTTTGGGATCAATGAGCAGTTCTTC,CASSFGINEQFF,TRBV5-4,NA,TRBJ2-1,NA
TGTGCCAGCAGTTTCTCGGGGGCTTATTCACCCCTCCACTTT,CASSFSGAYSPLHF,TRBV28,NA,TRBJ1-6,NA
TGTGCCAGCAAAGGGGGGGCTCGTGGCTACACCTTC,CASKGGARGYTF,TRBV5-4,NA,TRBJ1-2,NA
TGTGCCAGCAGCTACCAGGGGGATTATGGCTACACCTTC,CASSYQGDYGYTF,TRBV11-2,TRBD1,TRBJ1-2,NA
TGTGCCAGCAGTTTATCGCCTAGCAATGAGCAGTTCTTC,CASSLSPSNEQFF,TRBV27,NA,TRBJ2-1,NA
TGTGCCAGTAGCGCGGTCCCGTCAGGGTCCTACGAGCAGTACTTC,CASSAVPSGSYEQYF,TRBV19,NA,TRBJ2-7,NA
TGTGCCAGCAGCTCGGGGGACGGACCCTACGAGCAGTACTTC,CASSSGDGPYEQYF,TRBV9,NA,TRBJ2-7,NA
TGTGCCAGCAGCTCGGACAGGGGAAATGAGCAGTTCTTC,CASSSDRGNEQFF,TRBV13,TRBD1,TRBJ2-1,NA
TGCGCCAGCAGCCGGACAGGGGTTGGCGGGGAGCTGTTTTTT,CASSRTGVGGELFF,TRBV5-1,TRBD1,TRBJ2-2,NA
TGTGCCAGCAGCTTAACGCTAGCGGGAGTTGAGCAGTTCTTC,CASSLTLAGVEQFF,TRBV7-9,TRBD2,TRBJ2-1,NA
TGTGCCAGTAGTATATCTCAGAACTATGGCTACACCTTC,CASSISQNYGYTF,TRBV19,NA,TRBJ1-2,NA
TGTGCCATCAGTGAGTCTGACCGGGACAGGTCCTACGAGCAGTACTTC,CAISESDRDRSYEQYF,TRBV10-3,TRBD1,TRBJ2-7,NA
TGTGCCAGCAGTTTAGGACGGCAGAATGAAGCTTTCTTT,CASSLGRQNEAFF,TRBV27,NA,TRBJ1-1,NA
TGCGCCAGCAGCCAAGGATTCCTGGGGGGGTACCAAGAGACCCAGTACTTC,CASSQGFLGGYQETQYF,TRBV4-1,TRBD2,TRBJ2-5,NA
TGCGCCAGCAGCCAAGACCCTAGCGGGAGCGGCTCCTACAATGAGCAGTTCTTC,CASSQDPSGSGSYNEQFF,TRBV4-1,TRBD2,TRBJ2-1,NA
TGTGCCAGCAGCCCCCAGAAGGGCACAGATACGCAGTATTTT,CASSPQKGTDTQYF,TRBV13,NA,TRBJ2-3,NA
TGTGCCAGCAGCTTATTTAGCACAGATACGCAGTATTTT,CASSLFSTDTQYF,TRBV7-3,NA,TRBJ2-3,NA
TGTGCCAGCAGCTTTGCGGTAAAGGGGGCAAATGAGCAGTTCTTC,CASSFAVKGANEQFF,TRBV12-1,NA,TRBJ2-1,NA
TGTGCCTGGAGTCTTAGCTCTGGAAACACCATATATTTT,CAWSLSSGNTIYF,TRBV30,NA,TRBJ1-3,NA
TGTGCCTGGAGTGACTATAGCAATCAGCCCCAGCATTTT,CAWSDYSNQPQHF,TRBV30,NA,TRBJ1-5,NA
TGTGCCAGCAACGTAGATGGTGGAGGTGGGAACACTGAAGCTTTCTTT,CASNVDGGGGNTEAFF,TRBV9,NA,TRBJ1-1,once
TGTGCCAGCAGCTTAAACACTGAAGCTTTCTTT,CASSLNTEAFF,TRBV5-4,NA,TRBJ1-1,few
TGTGCCAGCAGTACCGGACAGGGGAGCAATCAGCCCCAGCATTTT,CASSTGQGSNQPQHF,TRBV27,TRBD1,TRBJ1-5,NA
TGTGCCAGCAGACCCCCGGGACAAGACCAGTATTTT,CASRPPGQDQYF,TRBV11-2,NA,TRBJ2-3,NA
TGTGCCAGCAGTGACGGGAGGGAGGGATACTTC,CASSDGREGYF,TRBV2,TRBD2,TRBJ2-4,NA